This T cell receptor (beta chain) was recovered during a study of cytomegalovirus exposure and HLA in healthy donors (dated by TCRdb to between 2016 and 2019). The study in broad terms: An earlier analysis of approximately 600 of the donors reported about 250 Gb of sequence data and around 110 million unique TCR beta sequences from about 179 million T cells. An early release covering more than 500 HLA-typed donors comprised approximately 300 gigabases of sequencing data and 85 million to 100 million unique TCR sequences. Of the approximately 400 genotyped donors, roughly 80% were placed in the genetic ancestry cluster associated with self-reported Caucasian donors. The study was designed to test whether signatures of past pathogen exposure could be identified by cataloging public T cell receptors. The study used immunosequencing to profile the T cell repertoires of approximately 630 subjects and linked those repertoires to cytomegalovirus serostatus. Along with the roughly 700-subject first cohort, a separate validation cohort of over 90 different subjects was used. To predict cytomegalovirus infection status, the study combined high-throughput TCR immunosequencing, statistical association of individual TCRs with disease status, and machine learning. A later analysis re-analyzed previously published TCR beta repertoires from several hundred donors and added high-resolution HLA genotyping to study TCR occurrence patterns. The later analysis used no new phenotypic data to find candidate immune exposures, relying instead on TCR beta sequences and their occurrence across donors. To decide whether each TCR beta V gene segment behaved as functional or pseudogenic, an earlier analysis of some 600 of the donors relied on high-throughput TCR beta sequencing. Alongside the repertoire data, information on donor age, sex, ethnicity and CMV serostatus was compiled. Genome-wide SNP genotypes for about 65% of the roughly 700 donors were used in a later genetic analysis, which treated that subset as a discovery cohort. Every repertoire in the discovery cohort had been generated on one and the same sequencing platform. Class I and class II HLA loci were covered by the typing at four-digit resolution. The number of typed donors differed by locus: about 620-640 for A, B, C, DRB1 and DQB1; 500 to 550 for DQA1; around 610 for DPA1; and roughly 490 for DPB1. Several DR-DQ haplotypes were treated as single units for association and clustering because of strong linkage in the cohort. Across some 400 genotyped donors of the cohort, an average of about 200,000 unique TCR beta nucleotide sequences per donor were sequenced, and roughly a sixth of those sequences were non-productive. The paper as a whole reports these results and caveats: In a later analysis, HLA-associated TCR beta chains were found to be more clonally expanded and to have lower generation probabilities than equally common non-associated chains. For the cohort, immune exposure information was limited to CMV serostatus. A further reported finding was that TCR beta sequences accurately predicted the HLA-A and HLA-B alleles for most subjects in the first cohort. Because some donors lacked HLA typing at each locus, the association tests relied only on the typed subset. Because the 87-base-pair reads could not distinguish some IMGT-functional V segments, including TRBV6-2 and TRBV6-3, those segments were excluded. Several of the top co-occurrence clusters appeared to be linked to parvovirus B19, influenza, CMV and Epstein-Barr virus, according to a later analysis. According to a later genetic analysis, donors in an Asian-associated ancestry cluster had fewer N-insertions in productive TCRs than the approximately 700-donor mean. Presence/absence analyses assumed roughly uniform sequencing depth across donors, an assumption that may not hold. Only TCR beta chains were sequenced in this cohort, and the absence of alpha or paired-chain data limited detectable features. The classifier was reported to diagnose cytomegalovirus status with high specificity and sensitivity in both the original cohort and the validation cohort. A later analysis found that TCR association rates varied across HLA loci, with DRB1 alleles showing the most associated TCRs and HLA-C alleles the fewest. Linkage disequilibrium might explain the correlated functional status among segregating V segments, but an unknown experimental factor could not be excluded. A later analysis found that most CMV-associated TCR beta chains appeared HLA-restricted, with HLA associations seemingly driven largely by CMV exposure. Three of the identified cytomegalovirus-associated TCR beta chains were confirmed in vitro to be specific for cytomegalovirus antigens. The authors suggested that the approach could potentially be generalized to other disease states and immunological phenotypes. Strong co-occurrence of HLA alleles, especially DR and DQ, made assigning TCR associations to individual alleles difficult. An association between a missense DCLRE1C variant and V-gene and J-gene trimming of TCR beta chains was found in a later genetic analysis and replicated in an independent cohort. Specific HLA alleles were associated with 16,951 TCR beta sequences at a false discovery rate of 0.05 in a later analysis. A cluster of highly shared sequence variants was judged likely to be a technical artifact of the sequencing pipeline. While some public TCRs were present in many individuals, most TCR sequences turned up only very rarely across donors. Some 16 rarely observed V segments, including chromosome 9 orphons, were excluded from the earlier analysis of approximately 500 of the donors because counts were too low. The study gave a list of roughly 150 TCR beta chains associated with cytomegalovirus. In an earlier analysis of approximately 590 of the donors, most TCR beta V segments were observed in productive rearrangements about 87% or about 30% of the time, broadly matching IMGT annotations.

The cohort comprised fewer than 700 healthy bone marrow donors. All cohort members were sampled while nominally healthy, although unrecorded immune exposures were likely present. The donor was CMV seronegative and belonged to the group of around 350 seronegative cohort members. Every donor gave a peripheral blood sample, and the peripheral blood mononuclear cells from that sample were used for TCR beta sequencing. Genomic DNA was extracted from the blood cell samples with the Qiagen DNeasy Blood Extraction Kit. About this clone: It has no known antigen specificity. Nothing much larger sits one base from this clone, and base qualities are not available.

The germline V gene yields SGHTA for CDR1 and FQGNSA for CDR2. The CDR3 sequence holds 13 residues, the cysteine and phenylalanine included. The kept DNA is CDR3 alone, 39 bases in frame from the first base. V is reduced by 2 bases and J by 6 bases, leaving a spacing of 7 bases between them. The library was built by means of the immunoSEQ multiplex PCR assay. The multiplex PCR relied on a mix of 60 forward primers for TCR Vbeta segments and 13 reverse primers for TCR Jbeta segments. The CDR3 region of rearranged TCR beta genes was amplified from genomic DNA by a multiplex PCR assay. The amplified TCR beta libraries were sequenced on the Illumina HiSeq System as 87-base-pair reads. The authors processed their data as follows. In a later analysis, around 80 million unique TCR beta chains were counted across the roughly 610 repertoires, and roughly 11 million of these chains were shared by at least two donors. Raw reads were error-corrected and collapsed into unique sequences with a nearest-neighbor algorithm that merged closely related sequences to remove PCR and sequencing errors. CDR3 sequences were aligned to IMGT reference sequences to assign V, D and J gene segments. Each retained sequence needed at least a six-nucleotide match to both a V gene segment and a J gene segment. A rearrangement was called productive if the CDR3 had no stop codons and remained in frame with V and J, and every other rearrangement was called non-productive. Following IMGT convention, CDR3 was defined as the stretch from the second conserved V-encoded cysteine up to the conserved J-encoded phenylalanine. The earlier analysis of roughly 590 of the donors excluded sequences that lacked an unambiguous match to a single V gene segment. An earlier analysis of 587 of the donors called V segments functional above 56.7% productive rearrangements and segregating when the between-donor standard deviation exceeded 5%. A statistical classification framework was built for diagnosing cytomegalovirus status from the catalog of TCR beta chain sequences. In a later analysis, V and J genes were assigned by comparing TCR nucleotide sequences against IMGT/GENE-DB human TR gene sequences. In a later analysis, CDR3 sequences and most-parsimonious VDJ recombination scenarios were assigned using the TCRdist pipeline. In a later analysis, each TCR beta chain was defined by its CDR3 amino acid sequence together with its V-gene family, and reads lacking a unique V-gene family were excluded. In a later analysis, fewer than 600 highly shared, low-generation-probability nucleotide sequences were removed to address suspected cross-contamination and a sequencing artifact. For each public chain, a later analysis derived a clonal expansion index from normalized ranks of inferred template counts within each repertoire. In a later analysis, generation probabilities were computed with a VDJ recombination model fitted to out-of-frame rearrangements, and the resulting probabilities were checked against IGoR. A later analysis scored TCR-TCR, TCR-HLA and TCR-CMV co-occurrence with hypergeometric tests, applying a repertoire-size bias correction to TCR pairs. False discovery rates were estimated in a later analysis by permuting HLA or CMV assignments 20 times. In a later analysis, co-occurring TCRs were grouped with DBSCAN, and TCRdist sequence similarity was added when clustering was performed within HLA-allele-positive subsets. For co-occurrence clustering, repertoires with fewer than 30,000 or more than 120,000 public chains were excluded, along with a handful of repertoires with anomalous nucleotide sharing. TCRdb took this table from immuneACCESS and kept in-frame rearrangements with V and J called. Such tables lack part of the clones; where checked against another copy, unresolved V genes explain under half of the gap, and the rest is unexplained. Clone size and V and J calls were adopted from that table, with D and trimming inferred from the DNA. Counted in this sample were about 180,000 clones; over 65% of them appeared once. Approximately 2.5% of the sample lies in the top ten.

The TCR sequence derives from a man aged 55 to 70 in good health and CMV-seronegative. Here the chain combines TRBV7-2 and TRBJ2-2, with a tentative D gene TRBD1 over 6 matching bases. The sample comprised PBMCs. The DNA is TGTGCCAGCAGCTTAAGGACAGCCGGGGAGCTGTTTTTT. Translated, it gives CASSLRTAGELFF.